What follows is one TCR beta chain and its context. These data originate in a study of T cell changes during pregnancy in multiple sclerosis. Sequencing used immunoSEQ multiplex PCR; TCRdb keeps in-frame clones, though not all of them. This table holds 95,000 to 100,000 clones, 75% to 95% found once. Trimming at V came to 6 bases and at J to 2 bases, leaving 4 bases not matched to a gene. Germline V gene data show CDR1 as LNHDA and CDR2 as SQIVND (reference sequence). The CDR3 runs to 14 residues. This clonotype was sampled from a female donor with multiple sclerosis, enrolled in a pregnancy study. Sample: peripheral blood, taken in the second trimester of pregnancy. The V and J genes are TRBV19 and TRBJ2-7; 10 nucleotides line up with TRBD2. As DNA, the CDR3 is TGTGCCAGTAGCTCTCTAGCGGGAGCCTACGAGCAGTACTTC. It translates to CASSSLAGAYEQYF.